This entry lists 19 T cell receptor beta chains sequenced from one sample in a study of T cells in Graves' hyperthyroidism and ophthalmopathy. Authors of the study amplified TCR beta CDR3 regions from RNA transcripts. The HTBI primer set drove a first-round RT-PCR of the TCR CDR3. TCRdb recomputed calls from the multiplex PCR reads with MiXCR, one row per CDR3 protein. Of about 400,000 distinct CDR3 sequences listed, approximately 14% are singletons. The sequencing sample was made of blood. These receptors were taken from a woman aged 55-69 years with Graves' ophthalmopathy.

This clonotype was recorded at least ten times. The chain links TRBV3-1 to TRBJ2-5, with 8 bases fitting TRBD1. The CDR3 extends over 15 amino acids. V shed 2 bases and J 1 base; nucleotides not matched to a gene: 3. Germline V gives CDR1 LGHDT, CDR2 YNNKEL (reference sequence). The CDR3 here is CASSQPQGGQETQYF. CDR3 in DNA: TGTGCCAGCAGCCAACCACAGGGGGGCCAAGAGACCCAGTACTTC.

In its sample, this clonotype was seen many times. The chain carries TRBV20-1 and TRBJ2-7, with 10 nucleotides matching TRBD2. The V and J ends lost 6 bases and 2 bases, in that order; junction bases with no gene match: 7. The CDR3 runs to 14 residues. The germline gives CDR1 DFQATT, CDR2 SNEGSKA (reference sequence). CDR3 nucleotides: TGCAGTGCCCGCCCGGGACTAGCGCCCTACGAGCAGTACTTC. It translates to CSARPGLAPYEQYF.

The V call is TRBV7-8, the J call TRBJ1-3; D gene unclear. The V gene's germline CDR1 is SGHVS and CDR2 FQNEAQ. V was shortened by 5 bases and J by 0 bases, with 14 bases between the two germline ends. This CDR3 is 16 amino acids long. CDR3 in amino acids: CASSIGDANSGNTIYF. The DNA for the CDR3 is TGTGCCAGCAGCATAGGTGACGCAAACTCTGGAAACACCATATATTTT.

This clonotype was recorded many times. The V gene is TRBV30, the J gene TRBJ2-3, with D perhaps TRBD2 (7 bases). Germline CDR1 reads GTSNPN; CDR2 reads SVGIG (reference sequence). V lost 0 bases and J lost 4, with 20 bases in between. This CDR3 comprises 17 residues. The CDR3 DNA follows: TGTGCCTGGAGTGTAGGAGGGGGGGGGGTCGGTCCAGATACGCAGTATTTT. Protein sequence: CAWSVGGGGVGPDTQYF.

This clonotype has ten or more counts. J is TRBJ2-1 and V is TRBV20-1, with TRBD2 matching 8 bases. V shed 6 bases and J 7 bases; nucleotides not matched to a gene: 11. This CDR3 is 14 amino acids long. Per germline, CDR1 DFQATT and CDR2 SNEGSKA (reference sequence). For the CDR3, the DNA is TGCAGTGCGGGAGCCAGCGGGAGTAGGAATGAGCAGTTCTTC. Residues: CSAGASGSRNEQFF.

This clonotype was observed at least ten times. The J gene is TRBJ2-6, the V gene TRBV27, with TRBD1 matching over 12 bases. The CDR3 extends over 18 amino acids. The germline V gene has CDR1 MNHEY and CDR2 SMNVEV (reference sequence). V lost 5 bases and J lost 2; bases outside the gene matches: 7. The CDR3 region has the DNA TGTGCCAGCAGTCCCGCGGGACAGGGGGCCGCTGGGGCCAACGTCCTGACTTTC. The encoded protein is CASSPAGQGAAGANVLTF.

This clonotype has a count of ten or more. The chain recombines TRBV29-1 with TRBJ1-1; D ambiguous. This CDR3 contains 13 residues. Per the germline V gene, CDR1 is SQVTM and CDR2 is ANQGSEA. The ends were cut back, 2 bases at V and 4 bases at J, with 11 bases in the middle. The CDR3 region is CSVEIRETTEAFF. The CDR3 nucleotides read TGCAGCGTTGAAATTCGTGAGACCACTGAAGCTTTCTTT.

This clonotype appeared many times. The CDR3 region has the DNA TGTGCCAGTCGACAGGACTTGAACACTGAAGCTTTCTTT. It encodes CASRQDLNTEAFF. The chain combines TRBV6-1 with TRBJ1-1; the D gene is possibly TRBD1 (6 bases). Germline V lookup: CDR1 MNHNS, CDR2 SASEGT. Between the trimmed V and J ends, which lost 9 bases and 0 bases, there was a span of 11 bases. The CDR3 runs 13 residues.

The chain uses TRBV3-1 and TRBJ1-1; D is perhaps TRBD1 (5 bases). V was cut by 4 bases and J by 3 bases, with 12 bases left in between. This CDR3 is 14 amino acids long. CDR1 is LGHDT, CDR2 YNNKEL, per germline (reference sequence). CDR3: CASSLAAQDTEAFF. The CDR3 bases are TGTGCCAGCAGCCTAGCCGCACAGGACACTGAAGCTTTCTTT.

The rearrangement uses TRBV27 and TRBJ2-7, with a weak D call TRBD2 (5 bases). The ends were cut back, 6 bases at V and 0 bases at J, with 12 bases in the middle. The CDR3 loop spans 14 amino acids. The germline CDR1 and CDR2 sequences are MNHEY and SMNVEV (reference sequence). Here the CDR3 reads CASRDLESSYEQYF. Written as DNA, the CDR3 is TGTGCCAGCAGGGACTTGGAGAGCTCCTACGAGCAGTACTTC.

The sample holds many counts of this clonotype. The chain uses TRBV12-3 or TRBV12-4 and TRBJ1-1; tentative D call: TRBD1 (5 bases). The CDR3 is 15 residues long. Trimming removed 5 bases at V and 5 bases at J, with 18 bases between. The CDR3 bases are TGTGCCAGCAGTCCAGCCGGGACCACTTTGACTGAAGCTTTCTTT. It translates to CASSPAGTTLTEAFF.

This clonotype came up a few times. This chain links TRBV19 with TRBJ1-5, with a weak D call TRBD1 (5 bases). Per the germline V gene, CDR1 is LNHDA and CDR2 is SQIVND (reference sequence). Trimming removed 1 base at V and 3 bases at J, with 10 bases between. The CDR3 sequence is 15 residues long. CDR3 DNA sequence: TGTGCCAGTAGTATAGGGGACTACTACAATCAGCCCCAGCATTTT. Protein product: CASSIGDYYNQPQHF. Variable domain in full (rest from reference TRBV19 and TRBJ1-5): DGGITQSPKYLFRKEGQNVTLSCEQNLNHDAMYWYRQDPGQGLRLIYYSQIVNDFQKGDIAEGYSVSREKKESFPLTVTSAQKNPTAFYLCASSIGDYYNQPQHFGDGTRLSIL.

Only a few counts were recorded for this clonotype. The chain carries TRBV7-9 and TRBJ2-7; 8 bases match TRBD2. Germline CDR1 SEHNR, CDR2 FQNEAQ (reference sequence). There are 15 residues in the CDR3. J lost 3 bases, V lost 0 bases, and 4 bases had no gene match. The CDR3 loop reads CASSLASGRFYEQYF. In DNA form, the CDR3 reads TGTGCCAGCAGCTTAGCCAGCGGGAGATTCTACGAGCAGTACTTC.

The V call is TRBV6-2 or TRBV6-3, the J call TRBJ2-3; D is perhaps TRBD1 (5 bases). V shed 6 bases and J shed 4 bases, with 11 bases lying between them. The CDR3 sequence is 13 residues long. The germline CDR1 and CDR2 sequences are MNHEY and SVGEGT. The CDR3 reads CASRYMGPDTQYF. In DNA form, the CDR3 reads TGTGCCAGCAGATATATGGGGCCAGATACGCAGTATTTT.

This clonotype has at least ten counts. This chain uses TRBV28 with TRBJ2-6; D remains unclear. This CDR3 region has 15 residues. V was clipped by 5 bases and J by 0 bases, with 8 bases between them. Germline V gives CDR1 MDHEN, CDR2 SYDVKM. The chain's CDR3 is CASSLSDSGANVLTF. DNA of the CDR3: TGTGCCAGCAGTCTCAGTGACTCTGGGGCCAACGTCCTGACTTTC.

Of note for this clonotype: A much more abundant neighbour one base away suggests this may be a read error. The chain couples TRBV28 to TRBJ2-5, with 7 bases aligning to TRBD2. With V trimmed by 11 bases and J by 2 bases, 8 bases remained unmatched. The CDR3 consists of 13 residues. The germline V gene encodes CDR1 MDHEN and CDR2 SYDVKM. Here the CDR3 DNA reads TGTGCCGGCACTACAGCGGGACAAGAGACCCAGTACTTC. Its translation is CAGTTAGQETQYF. Based on the CDR3 plus reference TRBV28 and TRBJ2-5, the full variable domain is DVKVTQSSRYLVKRTGEKVFLECVQDMDHENMFWYRQDPGLGLRLIYFSYDVKMKEKGDIPEGYSVSREKKERFSLILESASTNQTSMYLCAGTTAGQETQYFGPGTRLLVL.

The sample holds many counts of this clonotype. The V call is TRBV28, the J call TRBJ2-1; TRBD2 matches 12 bases. CDR3 size: 13 residues. In germline, CDR1 is MDHEN, CDR2 SYDVKM. With V trimmed by 4 bases and J by 12 bases, 4 bases remained unmatched. The CDR3 nucleotides read TGTGCCAGCAGTTCGACTAGCGGGAGACGGCAGTTCTTC. Residues: CASSSTSGRRQFF.

This clonotype was counted many times. This chain connects TRBV27 to TRBJ1-1; maybe TRBD1 (5 bases). Germline V gene sequence: CDR1 MNHEY, CDR2 SMNVEV (reference sequence). Deletions cut 5 bases from V and 4 bases from J, with 11 bases between. The CDR3 contains 13 residues. CDR3 residues: CASSLMRGTEAFF. The CDR3 DNA is TGTGCCAGCAGTCTTATGAGGGGCACTGAAGCTTTCTTT.

This clonotype has ten or more counts. This chain links TRBV9 with TRBJ2-5; possibly TRBD2 for D (6 bases). V was pared by 0 bases and J by 4 bases, with 10 bases between. The length of the CDR3 is 14 residues. CDR1 is SGDLS and CDR2 is YYNGEE in the germline V gene. Written as DNA, the CDR3 is TGTGCCAGCAGCGTAGAGTTGGGAGGAGAGACCCAGTACTTC. It codes for CASSVELGGETQYF. Filled out from reference TRBV9 and TRBJ2-5, the complete variable domain reads DSGVTQTPKHLITATGQRVTLRCSPRSGDLSVYWYQQSLDQGLQFLIQYYNGEERAKGNILERFSAQQFPDLHSELNLSSLELGDSALYFCASSVELGGETQYFGPGTRLLVL.